The 15 T cell receptor beta chains presented below share a single source sample, sequenced in a study of blood T cell repertoires in COVID-19. Method: immunoSEQ multiplex PCR; TCRdb's copy keeps in-frame clones and lacks some. The sample lists a few hundred thousand clones; around 90% were seen once. The sequenced sample was peripheral blood. These receptors came from a human donor in a cohort sampled during active COVID-19.

V and J are TRBV3-1 (or the pseudogene TRBV3-2) and TRBJ1-1, with 7 bases identical to TRBD1. Germline-derived CDR1 and CDR2 are LGHDT and YNNKEL (reference sequence). Unmatched junction bases numbered 0, after V lost 3 bases and J lost 8 bases. The CDR3 runs to 11 residues. CDR3 DNA: TGTGCCAGCAGCCAGACAGGGGAAGCTTTCTTT. Translating it yields CASSQTGEAFF.

The V call is TRBV2, the J call TRBJ2-7, with no clear D. The CDR3 extends over 12 amino acids. Germline V gives CDR1 SNHLY, CDR2 FYNNEI. V lost 8 bases, J lost 1 base, and 9 bases lay in between. The CDR3 DNA follows: TGTGCCAGCTGTCGCCAGTCCTACGAGCAGTACTTC. Residues: CASCRQSYEQYF.

This clone was recorded once. The chain is built from TRBV18 and TRBJ1-1; TRBD1 aligns across 7 bases. CDR1 is KGHSH and CDR2 is LQKENI in the germline V gene. The J segment lost 1 base and the V segment lost 4 bases, leaving 0 bases of the junction unmatched. The CDR3 covers 13 residues. The CDR3 bases are TGTGCCAGCTCACGACAGGGGAACACTGAAGCTTTCTTT. Its translation: CASSRQGNTEAFF.

The CDR3 DNA sequence: TGTGCCAGCTCACCAGGGAGGCATGGGGACGAGCAGTACTTC. Translation gives CASSPGRHGDEQYF. The rearrangement joins TRBV18 to TRBJ2-7; D possibly corresponds to TRBD2 (6 bases). The CDR3 totals 14 residues. The germline V gene encodes CDR1 KGHSH and CDR2 LQKENI. Trimming shortened V by 2 bases and J by 5 bases, and 13 bases separated the two germline ends.

J is TRBJ1-2 and V is TRBV19; 7 nucleotides agree with TRBD1. CDR1 and CDR2 from the germline V gene are LNHDA and SQIVND (reference sequence). This CDR3 spans 14 amino acids. The junction had 5 bases not matched to a gene; V was cut back by 5 bases and J by 2 bases. CDR3 DNA sequence: TGTGCCAGTAGTTGGAAGGGGGCCAACTATGGCTACACCTTC. Its protein product is CASSWKGANYGYTF.

The chain has TRBV28 and TRBJ2-5; no reliable D call. The V gene lost 5 bases and the J gene lost 1 base, with 8 bases spanning the gap. CDR1 MDHEN and CDR2 SYDVKM come from the germline V gene. The CDR3 contains 13 residues. CDR3 loop: CASSEISQETQYF. The CDR3 nucleotides are TGTGCCAGCAGTGAGATTTCCCAAGAGACCCAGTACTTC.

The V call is TRBV5-4, the J call TRBJ2-7; TRBD2 agrees at 7 bases. Unmatched junction bases numbered 1, after V lost 1 base and J lost 6 bases. CDR1 and CDR2 (germline): SGHNT, YYREEE (reference sequence). The CDR3 has 12 amino acids. This CDR3 is CASSLTGGEQYF. The CDR3 DNA sequence: TGTGCCAGCAGCTTGACGGGAGGCGAGCAGTACTTC.

The genes are TRBV12-2 and TRBJ2-3; the DNA was not used to check the table's D call, TRBD1. TRBV12-2 constitutes a pseudogene. The CDR3 runs 14 residues. CDR3 amino acids: CASRCQGATDTQYF. In DNA form, the CDR3 reads TGTGCAAGTCGATGCCAGGGGGCCACAGATACGCAGTATTTT.

The chain links TRBV5-1 to TRBJ2-2; D is perhaps TRBD2 (6 bases). CDR1 and CDR2 from the germline V gene are SGHRS and YFSETQ. CDR3 length equals 15 residues. The germline V and J ends were trimmed by 0 bases and 5 bases, with 11 bases remaining between them. The CDR3 DNA is TGCGCCAGCAGCTTGGAGGGTCGGGGGACCGGGGAGCTGTTTTTT. Translated, it gives CASSLEGRGTGELFF.

The V gene is TRBV4-1, the J gene TRBJ2-2; TRBD2 matches 16 bases. The CDR3 consists of 19 residues. J was trimmed by 0 bases and V by 7 bases; bases with no gene match: 8. Germline CDR1 and CDR2: MGHRA and YSYEKL. Written as DNA, the CDR3 is TGCGCCAGCACTCGAGTGGGACTAGCGGGAGGGACGAACACCGGGGAGCTGTTTTTT. Translating gives CASTRVGLAGGTNTGELFF.

The chain links TRBV15 to TRBJ2-1; 12 nucleotides agree with TRBD2. The CDR3 sequence is 15 residues long. From germline, CDR1 is LNHNV and CDR2 YYDKDF (reference sequence). With V trimmed by 3 bases and J by 9 bases, 6 bases remained unmatched. The CDR3 region is CATSRWLAGGSEQFF. For the CDR3, the DNA is TGTGCCACCAGCAGGTGGCTAGCGGGAGGGAGTGAGCAGTTCTTC.

In this sample, this clone turned up once. This CDR3 is also generated by other DNA sequences in the sample. The chain links TRBV5-5 to TRBJ1-4, with 10 bases identical to TRBD1. The germline CDR1 and CDR2 sequences are SGHKS and YYEKEE (reference sequence). The CDR3 contains 14 residues. Trimming cost V 4 bases and J 6 bases; bases outside gene matches: 3. Here the CDR3 DNA reads TGTGCCAGCAGCCGGACAGGGGGAGATGAAAAACTGTTTTTT. Its protein is CASSRTGGDEKLFF.

V gene TRBV7-9 combines with J gene TRBJ1-4; D is uncertain. Germline assignment: CDR1 SEHNR and CDR2 FQNEAQ (reference sequence). CDR3 length equals 18 residues. With 0 bases removed from V and 5 bases from J, the gap between germline ends came to 19 bases. The CDR3 is CASSLARGLPDFNEKLFF. The CDR3 nucleotides are TGTGCCAGCAGCTTAGCGCGAGGGCTCCCGGACTTCAATGAAAAACTGTTTTTT. Full variable domain (rest looked up from reference TRBV7-9 and TRBJ1-4): DTGVSQNPRHKITKRGQNVTFRCDPISEHNRLYWYRQTLGQGPEFLTYFQNEAQLEKSRLLSDRFSAERPKGSFSTLEIQRTEQGDSAMYLCASSLARGLPDFNEKLFFGSGTQLSVL.

The gene calls are TRBV6-1 and TRBJ1-1; D not certain. The V end lost 3 bases, the J end lost 1 base, and 6 bases lay between the germline ends. The length of the CDR3 is 13 residues. Germline V gene data show CDR1 as MNHNS and CDR2 as SASEGT. The CDR3 here is CASSDTENTEAFF. The CDR3 coding sequence is TGTGCCAGCAGTGATACAGAGAACACTGAAGCTTTCTTT.

V and J are TRBV2 and TRBJ2-4, with D maybe TRBD1 (5 bases). The CDR3 extends over 14 amino acids. V lost 3 bases, J lost 7 bases, and 13 bases lay in between. Germline loops: CDR1 SNHLY, CDR2 FYNNEI. The CDR3 sequence is CASSDGAGFNIQYF. The CDR3 DNA reads as TGTGCCAGCAGTGATGGGGCAGGGTTTAACATTCAGTACTTC.